This T cell receptor beta chain was found in a study of T cells after yellow fever vaccination. The study, taken as a whole, reports: Among primary-vaccination clones, most reappeared after the booster, at 95% to 96% for CD4 and roughly 88% for CD8. Secondary responses were weaker yet peaked faster, day 5 versus 15. Researchers noted that a small share of clonotypes showed up in both CD4 and CD8 compartments.

In this sample, this clonotype turned up many times. The target antigen is unknown. V lost 5 bases to trimming and J lost 4 bases; unmatched junction nucleotides: 5. Germline values: CDR1 SEHNR, CDR2 FQNEAQ (reference sequence). The CDR3 covers 15 residues. One entry per CDR3 protein results from TCRdb running MiXCR on the 5' RACE reads. Among tens of thousands of distinct CDR3 sequences listed, 6.5% to 9% were seen once. Specimen: CD8+ T cells sorted from PBMCs, collected 15 days after the yellow fever booster vaccination. The TCR originated in a man younger than 45 who received the YFV17D yellow fever vaccine. This chain uses TRBV7-9 with TRBJ2-3; 11 bases are shared with TRBD2. The CDR3 DNA sequence: TGTGCCAGCAGCGGAACACTAGCGGGAGCAGATACGCAGTATTTT. It is translated as CASSGTLAGADTQYF.